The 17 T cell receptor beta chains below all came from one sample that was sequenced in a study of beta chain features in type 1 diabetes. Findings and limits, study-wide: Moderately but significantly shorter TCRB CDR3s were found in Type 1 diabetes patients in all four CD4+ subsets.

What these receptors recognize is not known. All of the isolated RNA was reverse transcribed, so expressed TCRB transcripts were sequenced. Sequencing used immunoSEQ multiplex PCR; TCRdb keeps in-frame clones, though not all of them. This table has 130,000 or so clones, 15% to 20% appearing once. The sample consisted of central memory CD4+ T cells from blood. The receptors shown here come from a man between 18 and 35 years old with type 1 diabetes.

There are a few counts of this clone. CDR3 loop: CASSLGVSGANTQYF. The CDR3, as DNA: TGTGCCAGCAGCTTGGGGGTTAGCGGAGCGAATACGCAGTATTTT. The chain uses TRBV7-2 and TRBJ2-3, with a weak D call TRBD2 (6 bases). Looked up from germline, CDR1 is SGHTA and CDR2 is FQGNSA. V gave up 3 bases and J gave up 7 bases, with 17 bases separating them. There are 15 residues in the CDR3.

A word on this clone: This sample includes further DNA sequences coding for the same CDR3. The CDR3 here is CASSPTTSGTYEQYF. CDR3 DNA sequence: TGTGCCAGCAGCCCGACGACTAGCGGTACCTACGAGCAGTACTTC. The V gene is TRBV9, the J gene TRBJ2-7; 9 nucleotides align to TRBD2. Trimming removed 4 bases from V and 2 bases from J; junction bases left unmatched: 7. CDR3 length: 15 residues. Germline V CDR1 and CDR2: SGDLS, YYNGEE.

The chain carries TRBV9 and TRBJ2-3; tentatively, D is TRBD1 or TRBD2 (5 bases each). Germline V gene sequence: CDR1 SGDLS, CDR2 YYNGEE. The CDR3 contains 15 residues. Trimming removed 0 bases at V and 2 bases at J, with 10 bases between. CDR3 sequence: CASSVAGQITDTQYF. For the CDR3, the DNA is TGTGCCAGCAGCGTAGCGGGGCAGATCACAGATACGCAGTATTTT.

CDR3 in DNA: TGTGCCAGCAGTTTCGAGGGCACAGAGACCCAGTACTTC. Protein sequence: CASSFEGTETQYF. The chain joins TRBV2 to TRBJ2-5, with a tentative D call TRBD2 (5 bases). V lost 5 bases, J lost 4 bases, and 11 bases lay in between. Germline-derived CDR1 and CDR2 are SNHLY and FYNNEI. The CDR3 consists of 13 residues.

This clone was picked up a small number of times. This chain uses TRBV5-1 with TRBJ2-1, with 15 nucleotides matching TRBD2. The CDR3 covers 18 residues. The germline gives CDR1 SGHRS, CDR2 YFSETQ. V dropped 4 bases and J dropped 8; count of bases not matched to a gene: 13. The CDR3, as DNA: TGCGCCAGCAGCGCTGGTCCCGGGACTAGCGGGGGGATTCATGAGCAGTTCTTC. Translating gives CASSAGPGTSGGIHEQFF. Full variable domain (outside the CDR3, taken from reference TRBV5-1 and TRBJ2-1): KAGVTQTPRYLIKTRGQQVTLSCSPISGHRSVSWYQQTPGQGLQFLFEYFSETQRNKGNFPGRFSGRQFSNSRSEMNVSTLELGDSALYLCASSAGPGTSGGIHEQFFGPGTRLTVL.

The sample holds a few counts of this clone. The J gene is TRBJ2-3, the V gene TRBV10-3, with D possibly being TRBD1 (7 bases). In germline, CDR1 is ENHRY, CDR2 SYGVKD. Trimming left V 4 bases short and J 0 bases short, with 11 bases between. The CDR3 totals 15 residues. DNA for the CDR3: TGTGCCATCAGTGTGTCAGGGGGGAGCACAGATACGCAGTATTTT. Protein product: CAISVSGGSTDTQYF.

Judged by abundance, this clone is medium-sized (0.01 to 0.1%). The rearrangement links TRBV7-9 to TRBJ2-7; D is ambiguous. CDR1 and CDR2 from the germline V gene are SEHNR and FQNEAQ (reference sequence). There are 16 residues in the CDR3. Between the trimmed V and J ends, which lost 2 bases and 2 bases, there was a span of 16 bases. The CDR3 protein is CASSLSDGFLPYEQYF. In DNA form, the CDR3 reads TGTGCCAGCAGCTTATCAGACGGATTTCTACCCTACGAGCAGTACTTC.

The CDR3 is CASSPTGGIGYTF. The CDR3 DNA reads TGCGCCAGCAGTCCGACAGGCGGGATCGGCTACACCTTC. This chain connects TRBV5-1 to TRBJ1-2, with D tentatively TRBD1 (6 bases). Germline-derived CDR1 and CDR2 are SGHRS and YFSETQ. Trimming cost V 5 bases and J 8 bases, with 16 bases left between them. This CDR3 region has 13 residues.

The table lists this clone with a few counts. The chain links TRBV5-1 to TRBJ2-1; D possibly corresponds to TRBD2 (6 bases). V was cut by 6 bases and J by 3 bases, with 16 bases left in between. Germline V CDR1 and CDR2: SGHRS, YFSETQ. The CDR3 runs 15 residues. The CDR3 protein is CASNLSGEFYNEQFF. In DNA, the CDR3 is TGCGCCAGCAACCTCTCGGGGGAGTTCTACAATGAGCAGTTCTTC.

The CDR3 DNA follows: TGTGCCTGCGGGACAGGGGGTCCCGAGCAGTACTTC. It is translated as CACGTGGPEQYF. The V gene is TRBV30, the J gene TRBJ2-7; TRBD1 agrees at 11 bases. Losses at the gene ends were 6 bases for V and 6 bases for J; bases not matched to a gene: 4. Germline assignment: CDR1 GTSNPN and CDR2 SVGIG (reference sequence). The CDR3 is made up of 12 amino acids.

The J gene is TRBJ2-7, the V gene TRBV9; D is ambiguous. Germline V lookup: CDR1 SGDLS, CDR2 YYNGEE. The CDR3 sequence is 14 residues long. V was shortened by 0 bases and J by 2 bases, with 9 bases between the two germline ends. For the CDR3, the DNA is TGTGCCAGCAGCGTAGATGTCCTAACCTACGAGCAGTACTTC. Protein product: CASSVDVLTYEQYF.

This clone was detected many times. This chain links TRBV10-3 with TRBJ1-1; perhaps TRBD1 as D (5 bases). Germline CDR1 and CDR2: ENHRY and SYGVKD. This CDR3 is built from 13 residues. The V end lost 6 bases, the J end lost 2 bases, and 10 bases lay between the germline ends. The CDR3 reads CAIRRDSNTEAFF. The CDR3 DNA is TGTGCCATCAGAAGAGACAGTAACACTGAAGCTTTCTTT.

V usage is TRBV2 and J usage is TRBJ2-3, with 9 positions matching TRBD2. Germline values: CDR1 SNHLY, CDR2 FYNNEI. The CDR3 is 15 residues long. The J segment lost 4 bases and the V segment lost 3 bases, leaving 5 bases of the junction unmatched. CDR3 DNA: TGTGCCAGCAGTGAGGTTAGCGGGGGCCCAGATACGCAGTATTTT. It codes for CASSEVSGGPDTQYF. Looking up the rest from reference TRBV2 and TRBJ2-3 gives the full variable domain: EPEVTQTPSHQVTQMGQEVILRCVPISNHLYFYWYRQILGQKVEFLVSFYNNEISEKSEIFDDQFSVERPDGSNFTLKIRSTKLEDSAMYFCASSEVSGGPDTQYFGPGTRLTVL.

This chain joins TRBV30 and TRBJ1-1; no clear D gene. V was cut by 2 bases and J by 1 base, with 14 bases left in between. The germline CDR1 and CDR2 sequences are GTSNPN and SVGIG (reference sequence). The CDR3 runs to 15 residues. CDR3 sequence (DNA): TGTGCCTGGAGTCCAAGTCCCGATGGGAACACTGAAGCTTTCTTT. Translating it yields CAWSPSPDGNTEAFF.

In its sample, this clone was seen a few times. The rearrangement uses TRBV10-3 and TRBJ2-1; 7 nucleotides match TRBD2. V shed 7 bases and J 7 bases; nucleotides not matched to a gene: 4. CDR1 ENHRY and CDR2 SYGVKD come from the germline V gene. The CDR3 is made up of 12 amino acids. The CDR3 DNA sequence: TGTGCCATCACTGACGGGAGGAATGAGCAGTTCTTC. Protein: CAITDGRNEQFF.

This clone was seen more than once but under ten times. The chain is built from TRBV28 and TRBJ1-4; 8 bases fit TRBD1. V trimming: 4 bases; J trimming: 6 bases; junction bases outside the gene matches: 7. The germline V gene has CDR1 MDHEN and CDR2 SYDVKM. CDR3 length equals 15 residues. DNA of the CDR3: TGTGCCAGCAGTTCAGGACAGGGTGGAGATGAAAAACTGTTTTTT. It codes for CASSSGQGGDEKLFF.

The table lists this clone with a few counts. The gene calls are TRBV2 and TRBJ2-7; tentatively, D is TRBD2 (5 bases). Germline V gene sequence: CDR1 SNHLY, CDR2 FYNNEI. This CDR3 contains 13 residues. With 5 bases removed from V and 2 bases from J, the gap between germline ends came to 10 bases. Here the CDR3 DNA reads TGTGCCAGCAGTCCGGAGGAGGCCTACGAGCAGTACTTC. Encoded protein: CASSPEEAYEQYF.